This T cell receptor (beta chain) was identified in a study of T cells in narcolepsy. The overall study: Donors had narcolepsy type 1 or type 2, or were healthy controls.

TCRdb's copy holds only in-frame clones and misses some; the assay was immunoSEQ multiplex PCR. The data contain tens of thousands of clones, more than 75% of them singletons. CDR1 is LGHNT and CDR2 is FRNRAP in the germline V gene. This CDR3 contains 14 residues. Losses at the gene ends were 4 bases for V and 8 bases for J; bases not matched to a gene: 3. To note about this clone: Its antigen is not known.

General study findings and limits: Autoreactive clonotypes reportedly recurred in blood of same and different patients, not controls. Same-patient CSF and blood CD4+ T cell clonotypes included HCRT-specific and TRIB2-specific autoreactive ones. Some memory CD4+ repertoires had no autoreactive clone sequences.

The TCR comes from a human donor in good health. Sequences were obtained from memory (CD45RA-) CD4+ T cells from blood. The chain couples TRBV12-5 to TRBJ2-3, with 13 positions matching TRBD2. CDR3 sequence: CASGSRLAGGTQYF. CDR3 in DNA: TGTGCTAGTGGTTCCCGACTAGCGGGGGGTACGCAGTATTTT.